A single T cell receptor (beta chain) is shown here with its context. Its antigen is not known. The germline CDR1 and CDR2 sequences are MNHEY and SVGAGI. The CDR3 sequence is 15 residues long. Trimming took 0 bases from V and 5 from J, leaving 14 bases between them. This specimen comes from a study of cytomegalovirus exposure and HLA in healthy donors. PCR was performed using 60 Vbeta and 13 Jbeta primers. Assay used: immunoSEQ multiplex PCR; TCRdb lists only in-frame clones, some missing. The sample carries 150,000 to 180,000 clones, about 68% recorded once. Study conclusions and caveats: A cluster of highly shared sequence variants was likely a sequencing artifact. In a later analysis, TCR beta V- and J-gene trimming showed a link to a missense DCLRE1C variant. In a later analysis, compared with equally common non-associated chains, HLA-associated beta chains were more expanded.

This TCR came from a man aged 25 to 45 in good health and CMV-seronegative. The sequencing sample was made of PBMCs. This sequence joins TRBV6-5 and TRBJ2-7, with D perhaps matching TRBD2 (5 bases). The CDR3: CASSYSGGYRDEQYF. The CDR3 DNA reads as TGTGCCAGCAGTTACTCTGGCGGGTATCGGGACGAGCAGTACTTC.